Included here is one T cell receptor beta chain sequence, with context. This sample stems from a study of identical twins. TCRdb ran MiXCR on the 5' RACE reads and lists one entry per CDR3 protein. The sample consists of just over 450,000 distinct CDR3 sequences, 14% of them appearing once. Germline V gives CDR1 MDHEN, CDR2 SYDVKM. Trimming removed 6 bases from V and 1 base from J; junction bases left unmatched: 11. The CDR3 loop spans 16 amino acids. These same data were also listed under a study on yellow fever vaccine responses in identical twins.

The sequence derives from a woman aged 18 to 35 in good health. The chain carries TRBV28 and TRBJ2-5; 7 bases are a match to TRBD1. Input material: CD4+ T cells sorted from blood. Here the CDR3 reads CASSNYDRAPQETQYF. CDR3 coding DNA: TGTGCCAGCAGCAACTACGACAGGGCCCCCCAAGAGACCCAGTACTTC.